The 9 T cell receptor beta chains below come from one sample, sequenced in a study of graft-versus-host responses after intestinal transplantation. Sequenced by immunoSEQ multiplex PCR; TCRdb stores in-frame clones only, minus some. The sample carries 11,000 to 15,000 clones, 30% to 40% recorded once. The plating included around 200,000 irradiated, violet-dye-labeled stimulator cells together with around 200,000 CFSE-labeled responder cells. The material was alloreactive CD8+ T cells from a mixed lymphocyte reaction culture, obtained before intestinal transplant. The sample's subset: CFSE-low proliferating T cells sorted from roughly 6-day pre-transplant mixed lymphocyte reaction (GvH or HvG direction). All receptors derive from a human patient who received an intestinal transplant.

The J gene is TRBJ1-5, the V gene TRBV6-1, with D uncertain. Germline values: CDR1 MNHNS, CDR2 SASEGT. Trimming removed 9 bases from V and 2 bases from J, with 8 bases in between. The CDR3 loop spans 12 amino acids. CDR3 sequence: CASGLGNQPQHF. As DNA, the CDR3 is TGTGCCAGTGGCTTGGGCAATCAGCCCCAGCATTTT.

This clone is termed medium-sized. The CDR3 DNA sequence: TGCAGCGTTGGCCCGTTGGGCACCTCCTACGAGCAGTACTTC. It codes for CSVGPLGTSYEQYF. The J gene is TRBJ2-7, the V gene TRBV29-1; D gene unclear. Trimming cost V 4 bases and J 0 bases, with 13 bases left between them. This CDR3 comprises 14 residues. Per germline, CDR1 SQVTM and CDR2 ANQGSEA.

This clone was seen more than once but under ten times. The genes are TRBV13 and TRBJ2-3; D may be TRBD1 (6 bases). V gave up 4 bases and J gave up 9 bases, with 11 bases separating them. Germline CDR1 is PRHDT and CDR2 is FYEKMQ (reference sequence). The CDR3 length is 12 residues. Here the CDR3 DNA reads TGTGCCAGCAGCTGGGAGCAGGGGACGCAGTATTTT. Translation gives CASSWEQGTQYF.

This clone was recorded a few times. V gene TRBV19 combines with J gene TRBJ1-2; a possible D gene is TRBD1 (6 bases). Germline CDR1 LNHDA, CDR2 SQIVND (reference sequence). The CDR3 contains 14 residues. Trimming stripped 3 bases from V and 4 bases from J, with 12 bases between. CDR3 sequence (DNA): TGTGCCAGTAGTATCGGGCAGGGGCTCTATGGCTACACCTTC. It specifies CASSIGQGLYGYTF.

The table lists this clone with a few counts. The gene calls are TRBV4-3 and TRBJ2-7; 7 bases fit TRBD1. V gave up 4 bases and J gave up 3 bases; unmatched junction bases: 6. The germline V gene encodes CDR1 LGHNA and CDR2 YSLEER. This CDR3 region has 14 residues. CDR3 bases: TGCGCCAGCAGCCCCGGGACAGCCCTCTACGAGCAGTACTTC. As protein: CASSPGTALYEQYF.

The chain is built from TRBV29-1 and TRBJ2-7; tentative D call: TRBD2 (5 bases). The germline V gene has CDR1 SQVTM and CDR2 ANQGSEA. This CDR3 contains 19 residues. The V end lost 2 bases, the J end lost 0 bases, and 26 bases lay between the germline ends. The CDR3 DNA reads TGCAGCGTTGAATCACCGCGGGCACAAAGAGGTTCCTACTCCTACGAGCAGTACTTC. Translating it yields CSVESPRAQRGSYSYEQYF.

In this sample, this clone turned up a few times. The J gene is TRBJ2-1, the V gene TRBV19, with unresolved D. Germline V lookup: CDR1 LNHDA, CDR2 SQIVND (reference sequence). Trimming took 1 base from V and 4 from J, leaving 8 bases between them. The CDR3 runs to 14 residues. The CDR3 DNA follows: TGTGCCAGTAGTATAGTCGCAGGATACAATGAGCAGTTCTTC. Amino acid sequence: CASSIVAGYNEQFF.

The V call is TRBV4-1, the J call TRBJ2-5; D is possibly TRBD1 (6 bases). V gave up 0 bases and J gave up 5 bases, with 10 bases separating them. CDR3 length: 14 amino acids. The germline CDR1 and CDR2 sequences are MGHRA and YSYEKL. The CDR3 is CASSQERGWETQYF. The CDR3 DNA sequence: TGCGCCAGCAGCCAAGAGAGGGGGTGGGAGACCCAGTACTTC.

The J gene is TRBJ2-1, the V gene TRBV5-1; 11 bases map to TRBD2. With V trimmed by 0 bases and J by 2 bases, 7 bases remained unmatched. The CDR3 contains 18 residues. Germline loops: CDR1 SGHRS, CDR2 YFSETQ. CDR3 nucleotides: TGCGCCAGCAGCTTGGGACTAGCGGGACCCAACACCTACAATGAGCAGTTCTTC. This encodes CASSLGLAGPNTYNEQFF.